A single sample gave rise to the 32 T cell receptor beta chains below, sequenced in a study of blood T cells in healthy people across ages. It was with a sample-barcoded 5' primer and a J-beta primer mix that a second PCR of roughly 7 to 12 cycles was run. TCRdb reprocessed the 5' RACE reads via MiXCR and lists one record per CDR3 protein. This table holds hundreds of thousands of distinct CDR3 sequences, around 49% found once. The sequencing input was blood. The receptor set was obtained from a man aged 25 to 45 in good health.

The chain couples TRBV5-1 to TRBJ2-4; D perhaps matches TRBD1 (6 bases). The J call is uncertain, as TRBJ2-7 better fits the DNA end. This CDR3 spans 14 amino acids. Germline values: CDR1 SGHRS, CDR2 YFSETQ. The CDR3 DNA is TGCGCCAGCAGCTTGTTACAGGGAAAGGGCGAGCAGTACTTC. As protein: CASSLLQGKGEQYF.

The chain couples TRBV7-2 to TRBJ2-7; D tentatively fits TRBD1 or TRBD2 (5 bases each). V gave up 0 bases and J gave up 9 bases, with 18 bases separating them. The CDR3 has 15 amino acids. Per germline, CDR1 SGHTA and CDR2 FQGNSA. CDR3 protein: CASSLAQSGSQGQYF. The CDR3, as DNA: TGTGCCAGCAGCTTAGCGCAATCGGGGTCCCAGGGGCAGTACTTC.

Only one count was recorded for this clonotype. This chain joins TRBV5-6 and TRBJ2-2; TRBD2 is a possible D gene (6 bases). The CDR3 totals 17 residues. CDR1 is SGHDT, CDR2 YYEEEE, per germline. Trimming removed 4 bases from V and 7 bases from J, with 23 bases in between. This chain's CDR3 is CASSRHSGTVGLGELFF. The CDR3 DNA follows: TGTGCCAGCAGCAGACACTCCGGGACTGTGGGTCTCGGGGAGCTGTTTTTT.

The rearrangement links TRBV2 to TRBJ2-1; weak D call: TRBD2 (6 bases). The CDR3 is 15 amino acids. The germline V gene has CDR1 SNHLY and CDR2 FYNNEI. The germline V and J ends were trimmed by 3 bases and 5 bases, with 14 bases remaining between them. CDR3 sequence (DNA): TGTGCCAGCAGTGATGAGGGACTCCCCAACAATGAGCAGTTCTTC. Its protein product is CASSDEGLPNNEQFF.

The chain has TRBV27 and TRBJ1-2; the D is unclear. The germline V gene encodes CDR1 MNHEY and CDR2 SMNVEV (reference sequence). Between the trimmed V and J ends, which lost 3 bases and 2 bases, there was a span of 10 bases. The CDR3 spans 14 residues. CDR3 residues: CASSFSGPNYGYTF. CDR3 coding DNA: TGTGCCAGCAGTTTTAGTGGACCCAACTATGGCTACACCTTC.

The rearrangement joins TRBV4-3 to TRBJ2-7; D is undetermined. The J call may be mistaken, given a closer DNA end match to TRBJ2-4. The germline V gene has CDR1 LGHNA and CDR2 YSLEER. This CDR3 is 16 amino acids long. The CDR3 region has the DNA TGCGCCAGCAGCCTCGGGCACCCCCTAGCCAAAAACATTCAGTACTTC. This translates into CASSLGHPLAKNIQYF.

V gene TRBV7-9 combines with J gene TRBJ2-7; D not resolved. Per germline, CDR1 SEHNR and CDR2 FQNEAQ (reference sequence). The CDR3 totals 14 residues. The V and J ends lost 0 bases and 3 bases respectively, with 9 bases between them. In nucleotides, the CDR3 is TGTGCCAGCAGCTTAGCCCAGGTTGACTACGAGCAGTACTTC. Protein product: CASSLAQVDYEQYF.

CDR3 bases: TGTGCCTGGAGTGTGGGACGGACTGGCTATGGCTACACCTTC. As protein: CAWSVGRTGYGYTF. The chain joins TRBV30 to TRBJ1-2, with D perhaps TRBD1 (5 bases). Trimming pared 0 bases from V and 4 bases from J, leaving 12 bases between. Per germline, CDR1 GTSNPN and CDR2 SVGIG (reference sequence). The CDR3 spans 14 residues.

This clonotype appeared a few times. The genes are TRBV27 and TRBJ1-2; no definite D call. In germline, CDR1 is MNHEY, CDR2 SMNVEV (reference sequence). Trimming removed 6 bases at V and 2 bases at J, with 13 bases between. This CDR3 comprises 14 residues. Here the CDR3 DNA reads TGTGCCAGCAGCAAAACAGCTCTGAACTATGGCTACACCTTC. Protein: CASSKTALNYGYTF.

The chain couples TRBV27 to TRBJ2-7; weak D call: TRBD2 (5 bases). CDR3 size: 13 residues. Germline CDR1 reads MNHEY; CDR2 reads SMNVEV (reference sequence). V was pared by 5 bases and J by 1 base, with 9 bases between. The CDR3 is CASSLRTSYEQYF. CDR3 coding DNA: TGTGCCAGCAGTCTTCGGACTTCCTACGAGCAGTACTTC.

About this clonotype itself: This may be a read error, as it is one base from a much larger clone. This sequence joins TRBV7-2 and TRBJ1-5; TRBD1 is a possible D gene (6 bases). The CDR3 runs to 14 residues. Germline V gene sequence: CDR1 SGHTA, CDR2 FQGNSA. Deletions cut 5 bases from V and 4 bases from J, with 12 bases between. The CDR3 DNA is TGTGCCAGCAGCGTAAGGGGGGGGAATCAGCCCCAGCATTTT. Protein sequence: CASSVRGGNQPQHF.

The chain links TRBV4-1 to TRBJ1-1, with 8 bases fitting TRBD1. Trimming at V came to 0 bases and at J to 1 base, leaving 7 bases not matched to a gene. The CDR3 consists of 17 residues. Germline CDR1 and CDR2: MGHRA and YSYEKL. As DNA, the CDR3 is TGCGCCAGCAGCCAAGACCCCAGGGGGCTTAAGAACACTGAAGCTTTCTTT. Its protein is CASSQDPRGLKNTEAFF.

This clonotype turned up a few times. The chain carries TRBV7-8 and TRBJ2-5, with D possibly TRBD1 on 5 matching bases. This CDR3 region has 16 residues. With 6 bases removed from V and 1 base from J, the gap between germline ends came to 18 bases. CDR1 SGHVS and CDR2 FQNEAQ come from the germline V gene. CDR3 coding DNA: TGTGCCAGCAGGGCCATCAGGGATCCTACCCAAGAGACCCAGTACTTC. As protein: CASRAIRDPTQETQYF.

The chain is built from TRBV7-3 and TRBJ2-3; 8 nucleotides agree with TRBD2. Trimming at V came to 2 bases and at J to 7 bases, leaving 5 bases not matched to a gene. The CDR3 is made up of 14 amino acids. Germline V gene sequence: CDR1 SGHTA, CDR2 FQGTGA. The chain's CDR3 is CASSLGIAGNTQYF. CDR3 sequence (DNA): TGTGCCAGCAGCTTAGGAATAGCGGGGAATACGCAGTATTTT.

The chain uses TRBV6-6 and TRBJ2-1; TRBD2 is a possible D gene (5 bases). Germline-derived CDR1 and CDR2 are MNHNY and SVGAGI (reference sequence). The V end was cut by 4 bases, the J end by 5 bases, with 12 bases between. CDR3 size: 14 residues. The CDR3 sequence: CASSSHGADNEQFF. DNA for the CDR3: TGTGCCAGCAGTTCACACGGAGCGGACAATGAGCAGTTCTTC.

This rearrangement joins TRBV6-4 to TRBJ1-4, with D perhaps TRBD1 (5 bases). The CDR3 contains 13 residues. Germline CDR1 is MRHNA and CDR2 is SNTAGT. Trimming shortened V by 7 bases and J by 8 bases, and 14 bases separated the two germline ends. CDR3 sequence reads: CASTGEAREKLFF. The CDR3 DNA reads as TGTGCCAGCACGGGGGAGGCTAGAGAAAAACTGTTTTTT.

Here the CDR3 DNA reads TGTGCCAGCAGCCAAATGGCGGGGGTTCTGACAGATACGCAGTATTTT. Amino acids: CASSQMAGVLTDTQYF. V gene TRBV14 combines with J gene TRBJ2-3; 7 bases agree with TRBD2. The CDR3 has 16 amino acids. The trim removed 2 bases at V and 3 bases at J, leaving 8 bases unmatched. The germline CDR1 and CDR2 sequences are SGHDN and FVKESK.

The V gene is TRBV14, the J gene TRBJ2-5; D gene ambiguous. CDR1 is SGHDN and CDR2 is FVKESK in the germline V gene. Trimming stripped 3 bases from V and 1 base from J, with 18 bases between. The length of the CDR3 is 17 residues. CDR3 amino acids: CASSHQPPNPVQETQYF. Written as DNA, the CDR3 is TGTGCCAGCAGCCACCAACCACCGAACCCAGTCCAAGAGACCCAGTACTTC.

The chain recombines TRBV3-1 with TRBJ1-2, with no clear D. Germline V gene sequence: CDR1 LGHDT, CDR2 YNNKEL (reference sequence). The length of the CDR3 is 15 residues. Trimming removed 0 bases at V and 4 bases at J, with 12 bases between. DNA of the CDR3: TGTGCCAGCAGCCAAGATTCATACGGCTCCTATGGCTACACCTTC. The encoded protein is CASSQDSYGSYGYTF. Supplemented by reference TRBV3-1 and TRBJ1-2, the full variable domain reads DTAVSQTPKYLVTQMGNDKSIKCEQNLGHDTMYWYKQDSKKFLKIMFSYNNKELIINETVPNRFSPKSPDKAHLNLHINSLELGDSAVYFCASSQDSYGSYGYTFGSGTRLTVV.

The CDR3 coding sequence is TGTGCCAGCAGTCCACGCCCGACAGACGTTAGGTCCTACGAGCAGTACTTC. Residues: CASSPRPTDVRSYEQYF. The chain has TRBV27 and TRBJ2-7, with D perhaps matching TRBD1 (5 bases). Trimming shortened V by 5 bases and J by 1 base, and 21 bases separated the two germline ends. CDR1 MNHEY and CDR2 SMNVEV come from the germline V gene (reference sequence). The CDR3 contains 17 residues.

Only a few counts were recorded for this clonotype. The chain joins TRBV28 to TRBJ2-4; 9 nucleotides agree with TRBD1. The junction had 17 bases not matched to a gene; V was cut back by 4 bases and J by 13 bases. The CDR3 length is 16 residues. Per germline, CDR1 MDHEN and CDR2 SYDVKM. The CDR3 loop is CASSSPRQGVYWEQYF. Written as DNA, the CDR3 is TGTGCCAGCAGTTCACCTCGACAGGGGGTTTATTGGGAGCAGTACTTC.

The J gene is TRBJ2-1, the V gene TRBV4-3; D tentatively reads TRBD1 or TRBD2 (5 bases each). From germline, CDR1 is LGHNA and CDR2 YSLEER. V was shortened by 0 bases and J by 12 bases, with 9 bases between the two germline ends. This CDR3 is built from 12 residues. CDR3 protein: CASSQDGTRQFF. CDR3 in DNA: TGCGCCAGCAGCCAAGATGGGACGCGGCAGTTCTTC.

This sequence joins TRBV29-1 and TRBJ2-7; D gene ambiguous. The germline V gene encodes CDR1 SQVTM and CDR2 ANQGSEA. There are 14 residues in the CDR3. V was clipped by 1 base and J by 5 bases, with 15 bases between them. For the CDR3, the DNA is TGCAGCGTTGAAGCAACAGACGAGTACGACGAGCAGTACTTC. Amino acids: CSVEATDEYDEQYF.

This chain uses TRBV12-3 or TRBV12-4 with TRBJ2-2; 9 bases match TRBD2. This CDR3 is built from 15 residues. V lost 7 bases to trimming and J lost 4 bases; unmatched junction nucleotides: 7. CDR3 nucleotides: TGTGCCAGCACTCCAGCGGGGGGAGCCACCGGGGAGCTGTTTTTT. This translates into CASTPAGGATGELFF.

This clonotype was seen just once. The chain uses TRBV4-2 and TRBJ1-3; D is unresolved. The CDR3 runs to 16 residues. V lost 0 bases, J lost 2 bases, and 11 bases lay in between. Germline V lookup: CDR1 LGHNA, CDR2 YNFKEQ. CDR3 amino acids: CASSQETGSTGNTIYF. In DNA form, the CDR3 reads TGTGCCAGCAGCCAAGAAACGGGTTCAACTGGAAACACCATATATTTT.

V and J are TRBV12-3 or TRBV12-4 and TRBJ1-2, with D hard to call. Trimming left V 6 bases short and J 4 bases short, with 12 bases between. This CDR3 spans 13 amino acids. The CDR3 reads CASRPTAIYGYTF. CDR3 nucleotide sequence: TGTGCCAGCAGACCCACAGCTATCTATGGCTACACCTTC.

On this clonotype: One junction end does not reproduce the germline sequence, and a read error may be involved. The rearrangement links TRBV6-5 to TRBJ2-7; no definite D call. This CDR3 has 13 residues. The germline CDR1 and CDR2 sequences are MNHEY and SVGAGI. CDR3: CASIYSSRYEQYF. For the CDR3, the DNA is TGTGCCAGCATTTACTCGAGCCGGTACGAGCAGTACTTC.

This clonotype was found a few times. CDR3 sequence: CASSIDAGTRSPEQFF. CDR3 DNA: TGTGCCAGCAGTATTGACGCCGGGACTAGGTCACCGGAGCAGTTCTTC. J is TRBJ2-1 and V is TRBV7-2, with 8 nucleotides matching TRBD2. CDR3 length: 16 amino acids. The germline V gene has CDR1 SGHTA and CDR2 FQGNSA. Trimming removed 6 bases from V and 10 bases from J; junction bases left unmatched: 17. Full variable domain (rest looked up from reference TRBV7-2 and TRBJ2-1): GAGVSQSPSNKVTEKGKDVELRCDPISGHTALYWYRQSLGQGLEFLIYFQGNSAPDKSGLPSDRFSAERTGGSVSTLTIQRTQQEDSAVYLCASSIDAGTRSPEQFFGPGTRLTVL.

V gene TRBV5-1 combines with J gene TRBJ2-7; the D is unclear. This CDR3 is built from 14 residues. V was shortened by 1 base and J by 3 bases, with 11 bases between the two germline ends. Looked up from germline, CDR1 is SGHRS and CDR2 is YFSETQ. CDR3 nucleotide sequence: TGCGCCAGCAGCTTGAGCAGCCTCGTCTACGAGCAGTACTTC. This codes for CASSLSSLVYEQYF.

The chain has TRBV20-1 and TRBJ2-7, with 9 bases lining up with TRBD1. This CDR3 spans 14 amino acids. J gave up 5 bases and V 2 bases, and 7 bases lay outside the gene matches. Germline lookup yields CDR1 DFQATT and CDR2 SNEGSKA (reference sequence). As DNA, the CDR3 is TGCAGTGCTAGACCGGGACAGGGAGTACACGAGCAGTACTTC. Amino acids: CSARPGQGVHEQYF.

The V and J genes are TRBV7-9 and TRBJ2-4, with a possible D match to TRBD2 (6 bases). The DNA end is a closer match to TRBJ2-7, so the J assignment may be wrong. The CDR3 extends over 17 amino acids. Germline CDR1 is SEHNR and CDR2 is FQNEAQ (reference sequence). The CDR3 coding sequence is TGTGCCAGCAGCTCCCCGCCCCGCGGGAAAAACGCATACGAGCAGTACTTC. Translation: CASSSPPRGKNAYEQYF.

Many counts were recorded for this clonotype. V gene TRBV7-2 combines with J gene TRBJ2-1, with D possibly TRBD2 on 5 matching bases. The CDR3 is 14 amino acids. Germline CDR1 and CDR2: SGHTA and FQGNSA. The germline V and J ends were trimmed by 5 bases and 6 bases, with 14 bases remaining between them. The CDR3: CASSPIATSNEQFF. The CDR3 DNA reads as TGTGCCAGCAGCCCAATAGCGACCTCCAATGAGCAGTTCTTC.